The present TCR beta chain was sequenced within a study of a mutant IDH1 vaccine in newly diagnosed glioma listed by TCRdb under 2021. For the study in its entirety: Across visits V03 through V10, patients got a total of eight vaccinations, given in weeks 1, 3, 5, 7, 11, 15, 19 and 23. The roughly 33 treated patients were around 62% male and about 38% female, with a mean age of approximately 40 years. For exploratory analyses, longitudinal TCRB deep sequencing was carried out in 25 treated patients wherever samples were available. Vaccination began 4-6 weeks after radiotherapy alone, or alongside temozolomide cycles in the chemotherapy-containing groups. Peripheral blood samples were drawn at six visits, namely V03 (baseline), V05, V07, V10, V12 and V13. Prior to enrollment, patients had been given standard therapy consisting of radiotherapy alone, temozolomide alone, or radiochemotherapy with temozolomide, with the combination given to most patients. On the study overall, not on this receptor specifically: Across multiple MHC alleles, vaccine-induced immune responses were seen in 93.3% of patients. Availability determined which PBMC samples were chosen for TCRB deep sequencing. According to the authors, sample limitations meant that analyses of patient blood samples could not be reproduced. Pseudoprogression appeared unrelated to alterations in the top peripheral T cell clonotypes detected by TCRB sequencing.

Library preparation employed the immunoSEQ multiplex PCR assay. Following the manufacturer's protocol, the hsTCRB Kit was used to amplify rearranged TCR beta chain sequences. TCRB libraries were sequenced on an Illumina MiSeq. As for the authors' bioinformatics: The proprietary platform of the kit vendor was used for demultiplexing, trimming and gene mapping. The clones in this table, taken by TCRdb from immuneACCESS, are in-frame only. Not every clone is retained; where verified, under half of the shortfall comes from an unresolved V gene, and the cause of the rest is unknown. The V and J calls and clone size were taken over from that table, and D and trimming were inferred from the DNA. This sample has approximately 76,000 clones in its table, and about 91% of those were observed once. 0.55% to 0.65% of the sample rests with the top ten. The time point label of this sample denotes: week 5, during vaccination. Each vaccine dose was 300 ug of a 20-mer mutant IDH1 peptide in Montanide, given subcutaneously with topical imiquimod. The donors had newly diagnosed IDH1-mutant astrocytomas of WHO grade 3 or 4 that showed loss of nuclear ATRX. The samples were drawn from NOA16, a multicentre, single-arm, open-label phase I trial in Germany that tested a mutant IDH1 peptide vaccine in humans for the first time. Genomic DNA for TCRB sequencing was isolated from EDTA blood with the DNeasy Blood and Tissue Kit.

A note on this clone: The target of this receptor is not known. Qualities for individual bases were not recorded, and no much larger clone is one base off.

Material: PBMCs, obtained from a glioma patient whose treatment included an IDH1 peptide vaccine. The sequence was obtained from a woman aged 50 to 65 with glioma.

The bases are TGCAGCGTTGAGGGGACAGCCGCCTACGAGCAGTACTTC. This translates into CSVEGTAAYEQYF. Recombination connected TRBV29-1 to TRBJ2-7; 7 nucleotides in the junction match TRBD1. Measured from the cysteine to the phenylalanine, the CDR3 is 13 residues long. The CDR3 DNA has 39 bases and is translated from base 1. The germline V gene specifies SQVTM as CDR1 and ANQGSEA as CDR2. V loses 3 bases at its end and J loses 2 bases; junction bases beyond the gene matches: 4.